Sequencing of this T cell receptor beta chain was carried out in a study of blood T cell repertoires in COVID-19. As regards this clone: The same CDR3 arises from other DNA sequences in this sample as well.

Trimming shortened V by 1 base and J by 3 bases, and 8 bases separated the two germline ends. CDR1 is SGDLS and CDR2 is YYNGEE in the germline V gene. The CDR3 runs to 13 residues. Libraries were prepared by immunoSEQ multiplex PCR; TCRdb keeps only in-frame clonotypes and omits some of them. This sample has 250,000 to 300,000 clones; 75% to 90% occur once, and the top ten carry roughly 6.3%. V gene TRBV9 combines with J gene TRBJ2-7; no firm D call. The material sequenced was peripheral blood. This TCR was recovered from a woman aged 45-65 years with COVID-19, enrolled during active disease. This CDR3 reads CASSVSAGYEQYF. The CDR3 DNA is TGTGCCAGCAGCGTATCGGCAGGCTACGAGCAGTACTTC.